Given below is one TCR beta chain in context. The clone's antigen remains unknown. No much larger clonotype is one base removed from it; base qualities were not supplied. In Seattle, one collaborating source enrolled patients while the infection was active and tracked those patients longitudinally over the course of disease. Each collaborating institution followed its own protocols to collect whole blood in K2EDTA tubes. For TCRbeta analysis, collaborators shipped samples as frozen whole blood, isolated PBMCs, or DNA extracted from either of those sample types. The data are from a study of blood T cell repertoires in COVID-19 (dated by TCRdb to 2018 to 2020). For the study in its entirety: Samples covering the acute and convalescent phases of COVID-19 were provided by collaborators in the United States, Italy and Spain. The dataset comprised deeply sampled blood TCRbeta repertoires from subjects exposed to, actively infected with, or recovered from COVID-19. The repertoires were released in a freely available public database intended as a resource for research on the immune response to SARS-CoV-2. Where available, HLA class I and class II types were obtained from metadata supplied by the sample provider rather than from assay-based typing. Sample metadata almost always included a de-identified subject ID, COVID-19 status, age in years and sex. Samples came from the ongoing ImmuneRACE study (first 160 participants) plus 1,254 subjects from 6 global collaborators. The prospective study material was composed of cDNA or gDNA derived from T cells, B-cell-depleted T cells, or PBMCs. Overall study outcomes, separate from this receptor: The amount of clinical and demographic metadata varied by source and participant and was provided uncurated.

TCRbeta CDR3 regions were amplified from genomic DNA using the immunoSEQ Assay, a bias-controlled multiplex PCR. On the study's bioinformatics: Within the assay, amplification of reference gene primers was used to estimate how many nucleated cells each sample contained. To quantify the absolute abundance of each unique TCRbeta CDR3 rearrangement, sequence reads were collapsed and filtered. For each sample, productive Simpson clonality was calculated as the square root of Simpson's diversity index over productive rearrangements. TCRdb's version of the immuneACCESS table is confined to in-frame rearrangements and falls short of the full clone set. An unresolved V gene accounts for under half of the shortfall where checked; the remainder is of unknown origin. D and trimming come from the DNA, and the V and J calls and clone size come from that table. The sample table contains more than 95,000 clones; only one count was recorded for 80% to 95% of them. Approximately 2% of the sample comes from the top ten.

Unmatched junction bases come to 6, with V trimmed by 0 bases and J by 0 bases. From the cysteine up to the phenylalanine, the CDR3 has a length of 17 residues. The retained sequence is limited to the CDR3, 51 bases, with the frame set at the first base. The germline V gene provides CDR1 SGHRS and CDR2 YFSETQ. Sequencing was done on a sample of peripheral blood. This sequence uses TRBV5-1 and TRBJ2-1; TRBD2 agrees with 7 junctional bases. The clonotype originates from a man aged 45-65 years with COVID-19, enrolled during active disease. The DNA reads as follows: TGCGCCAGCAGCTTGGTGGTAGCGGGCACCTCCTACAATGAGCAGTTCTTC. Its coded protein is CASSLVVAGTSYNEQFF.